This T cell receptor (beta chain) originates from a study of OX40 agonist ivuxolimab in advanced cancers. Overall study: In this cohort, patients received ivuxolimab, an agonistic anti-OX40 (CD134) antibody.

Here immunoSEQ multiplex PCR was the method, and the copy in TCRdb shows in-frame clones only, minus some. The sample lists some 54,000 clones, 70% to 90% occurring once. The CDR3 is 17 amino acids. The V gene's germline CDR1 is SGHVS and CDR2 FNYEAQ. V was pared by 6 bases and J by 3 bases, with 22 bases between. This clonotype originated in an adult with an advanced solid tumor such as melanoma, head and neck, liver or kidney cancer. This chain links TRBV7-6 with TRBJ2-3; D remains ambiguous. Sequenced here: CD4+ or CD8+ T cells sorted from blood, sampled in a trial of the OX40 agonist ivuxolimab. CDR3 in amino acids: CASRQKAGQFETDTQYF. DNA for the CDR3: TGTGCCAGCAGACAAAAAGCCGGGCAGTTCGAGACAGATACGCAGTATTTT.